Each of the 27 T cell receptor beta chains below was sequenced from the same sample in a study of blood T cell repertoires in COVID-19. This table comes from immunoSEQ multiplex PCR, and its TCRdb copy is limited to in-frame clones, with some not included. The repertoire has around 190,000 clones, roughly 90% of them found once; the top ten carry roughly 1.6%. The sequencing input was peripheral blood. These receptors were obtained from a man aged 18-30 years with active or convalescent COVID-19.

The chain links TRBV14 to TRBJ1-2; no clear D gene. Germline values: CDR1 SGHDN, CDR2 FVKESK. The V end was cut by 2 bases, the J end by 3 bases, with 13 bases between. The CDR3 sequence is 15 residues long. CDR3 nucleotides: TGTGCCAGCAGCCAACAGTCAGTTGCATACTATGGCTACACCTTC. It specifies CASSQQSVAYYGYTF.

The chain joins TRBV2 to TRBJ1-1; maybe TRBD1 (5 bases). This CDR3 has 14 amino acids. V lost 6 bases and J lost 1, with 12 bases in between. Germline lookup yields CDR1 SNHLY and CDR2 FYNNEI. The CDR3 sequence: CASRRGGRNTEAFF. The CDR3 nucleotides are TGTGCCAGCAGGAGGGGAGGGAGGAACACTGAAGCTTTCTTT.

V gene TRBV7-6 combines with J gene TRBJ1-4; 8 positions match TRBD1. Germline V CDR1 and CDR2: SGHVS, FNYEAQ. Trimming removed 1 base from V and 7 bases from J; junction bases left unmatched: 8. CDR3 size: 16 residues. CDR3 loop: CASSLEPGRGPEKLFF. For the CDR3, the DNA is TGTGCCAGCAGCTTAGAACCGGGCAGGGGGCCTGAAAAACTGTTTTTT.

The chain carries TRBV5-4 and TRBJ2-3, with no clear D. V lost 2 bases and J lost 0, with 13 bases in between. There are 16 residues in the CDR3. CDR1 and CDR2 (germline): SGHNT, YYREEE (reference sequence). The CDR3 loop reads CASSLIVGSSTDTQYF. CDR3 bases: TGTGCCAGCAGCTTAATCGTGGGCTCTAGCACAGATACGCAGTATTTT. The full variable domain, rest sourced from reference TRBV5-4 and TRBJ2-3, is ETGVTQSPTHLIKTRGQQVTLRCSSQSGHNTVSWYQQALGQGPQFIFQYYREEENGRGNFPPRFSGLQFPNYSSELNVNALELDDSALYLCASSLIVGSSTDTQYFGPGTRLTVL.

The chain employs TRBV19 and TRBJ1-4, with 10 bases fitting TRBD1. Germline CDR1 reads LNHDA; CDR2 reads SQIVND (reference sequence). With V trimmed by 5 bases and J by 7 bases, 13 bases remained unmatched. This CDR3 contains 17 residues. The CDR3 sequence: CASSPGTGAAGREKLFF. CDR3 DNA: TGTGCCAGTAGTCCCGGGACAGGGGCCGCCGGTCGTGAAAAACTGTTTTTT. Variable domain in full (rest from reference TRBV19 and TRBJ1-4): DGGITQSPKYLFRKEGQNVTLSCEQNLNHDAMYWYRQDPGQGLRLIYYSQIVNDFQKGDIAEGYSVSREKKESFPLTVTSAQKNPTAFYLCASSPGTGAAGREKLFFGSGTQLSVL.

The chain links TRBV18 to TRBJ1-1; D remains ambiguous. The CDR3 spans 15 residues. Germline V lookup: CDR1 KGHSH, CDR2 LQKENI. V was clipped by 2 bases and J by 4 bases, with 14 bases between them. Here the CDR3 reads CASSPNILQSTEAFF. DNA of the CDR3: TGTGCCAGCTCACCAAACATCTTACAGAGCACTGAAGCTTTCTTT.

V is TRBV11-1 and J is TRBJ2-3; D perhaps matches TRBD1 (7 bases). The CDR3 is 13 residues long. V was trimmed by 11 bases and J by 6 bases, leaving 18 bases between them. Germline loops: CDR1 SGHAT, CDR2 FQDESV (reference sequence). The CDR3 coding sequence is TGTGCCGCGGGGAACAGGGGTCGTGATACGCAGTATTTT. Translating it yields CAAGNRGRDTQYF.

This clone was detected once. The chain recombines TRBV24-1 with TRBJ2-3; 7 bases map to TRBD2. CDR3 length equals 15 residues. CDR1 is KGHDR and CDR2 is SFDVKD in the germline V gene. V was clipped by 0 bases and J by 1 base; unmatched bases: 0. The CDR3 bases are TGTGCCACCAGTGATTTGGGGGGGGGCACAGATACGCAGTATTTT. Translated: CATSDLGGGTDTQYF.

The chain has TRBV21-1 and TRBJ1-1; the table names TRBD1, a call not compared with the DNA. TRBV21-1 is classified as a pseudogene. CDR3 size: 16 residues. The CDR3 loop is CASSKGRRGRNTEAFF. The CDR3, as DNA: TGTGCCAGCAGCAAAGGTAGGAGGGGGCGGAACACTGAAGCTTTCTTT.

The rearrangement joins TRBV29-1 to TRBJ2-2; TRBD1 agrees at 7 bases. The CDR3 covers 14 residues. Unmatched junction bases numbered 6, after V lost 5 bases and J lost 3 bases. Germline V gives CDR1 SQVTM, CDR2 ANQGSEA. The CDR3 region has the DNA TGCAGCGTTCGACAGGGTCCCGACACCGGGGAGCTGTTTTTT. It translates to CSVRQGPDTGELFF.

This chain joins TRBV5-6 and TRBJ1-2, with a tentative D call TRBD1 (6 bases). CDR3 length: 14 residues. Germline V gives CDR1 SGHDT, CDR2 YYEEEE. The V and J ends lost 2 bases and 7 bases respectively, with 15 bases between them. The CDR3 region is CASSLYSGAGGYTF. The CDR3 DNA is TGTGCCAGCAGCTTATACTCAGGGGCCGGTGGCTACACCTTC. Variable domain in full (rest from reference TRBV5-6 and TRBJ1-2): DAGVTQSPTHLIKTRGQQVTLRCSPKSGHDTVSWYQQALGQGPQFIFQYYEEEERQRGNFPDRFSGHQFPNYSSELNVNALLLGDSALYLCASSLYSGAGGYTFGSGTRLTVV.

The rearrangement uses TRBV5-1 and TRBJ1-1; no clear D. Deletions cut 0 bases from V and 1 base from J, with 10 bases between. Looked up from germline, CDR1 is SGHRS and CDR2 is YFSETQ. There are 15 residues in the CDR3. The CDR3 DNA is TGCGCCAGCAGCTTGGATTCGACACAGAACACTGAAGCTTTCTTT. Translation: CASSLDSTQNTEAFF.

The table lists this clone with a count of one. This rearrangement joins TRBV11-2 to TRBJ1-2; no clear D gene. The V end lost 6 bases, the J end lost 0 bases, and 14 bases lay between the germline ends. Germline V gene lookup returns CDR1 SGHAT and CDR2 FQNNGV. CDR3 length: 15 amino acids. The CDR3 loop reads CASRFRPAANYGYTF. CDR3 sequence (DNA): TGTGCCAGCAGATTCCGACCGGCGGCTAACTATGGCTACACCTTC.

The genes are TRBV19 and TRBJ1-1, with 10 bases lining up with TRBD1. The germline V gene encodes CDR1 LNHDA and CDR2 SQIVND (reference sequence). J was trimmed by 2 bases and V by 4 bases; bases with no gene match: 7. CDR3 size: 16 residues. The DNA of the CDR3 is TGTGCCAGTAGTACCCTTGGGACAGGGGATAACACTGAAGCTTTCTTT. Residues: CASSTLGTGDNTEAFF.

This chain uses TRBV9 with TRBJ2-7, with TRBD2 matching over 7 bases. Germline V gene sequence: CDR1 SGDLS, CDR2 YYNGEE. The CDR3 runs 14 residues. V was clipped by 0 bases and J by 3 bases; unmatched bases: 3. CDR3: CASSVEIAGYEQYF. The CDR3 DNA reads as TGTGCCAGCAGCGTAGAAATAGCGGGCTACGAGCAGTACTTC.

CDR3 loop: CASSPMTGVIDLPQHF. The CDR3 nucleotides are TGTGCCAGCAGTCCCATGACAGGCGTAATTGATCTGCCCCAGCATTTT. The chain joins TRBV27 to TRBJ1-5; weak D call: TRBD1 (6 bases). The germline V gene has CDR1 MNHEY and CDR2 SMNVEV (reference sequence). With 5 bases removed from V and 9 bases from J, the gap between germline ends came to 23 bases. The CDR3 runs 16 residues.

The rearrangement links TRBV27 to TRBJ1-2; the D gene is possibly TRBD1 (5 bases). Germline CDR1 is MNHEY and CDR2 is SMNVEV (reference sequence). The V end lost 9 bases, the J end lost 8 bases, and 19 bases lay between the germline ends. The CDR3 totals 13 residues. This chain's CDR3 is CASRHGTSGGYTF. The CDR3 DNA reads TGTGCCAGTAGACACGGGACTTCGGGCGGCTACACCTTC.

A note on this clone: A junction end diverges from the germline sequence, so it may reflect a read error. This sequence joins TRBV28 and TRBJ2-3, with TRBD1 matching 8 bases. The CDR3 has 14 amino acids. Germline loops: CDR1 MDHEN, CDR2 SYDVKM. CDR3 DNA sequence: TGTGCCAGCGGGACAGGTCCCCTTCAGAGCAGTATTTTTTTT. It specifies CASGTGPLQSSIFF. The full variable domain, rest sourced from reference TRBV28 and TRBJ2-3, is DVKVTQSSRYLVKRTGEKVFLECVQDMDHENMFWYRQDPGLGLRLIYFSYDVKMKEKGDIPEGYSVSREKKERFSLILESASTNQTSMYLCASGTGPLQSSIFFGPGTRLTVL.

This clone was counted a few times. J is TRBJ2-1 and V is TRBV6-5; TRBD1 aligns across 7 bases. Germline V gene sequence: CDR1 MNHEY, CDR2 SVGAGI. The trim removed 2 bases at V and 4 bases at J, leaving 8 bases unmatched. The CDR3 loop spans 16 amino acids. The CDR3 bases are TGTGCCAGCAGTTACGGGGACAGAGACCCTTACAATGAGCAGTTCTTC. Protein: CASSYGDRDPYNEQFF.

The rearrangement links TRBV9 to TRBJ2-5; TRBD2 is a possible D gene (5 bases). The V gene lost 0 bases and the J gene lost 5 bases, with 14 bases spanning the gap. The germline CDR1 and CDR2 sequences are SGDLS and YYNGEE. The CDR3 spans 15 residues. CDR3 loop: CASSVDDRGYETQYF. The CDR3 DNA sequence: TGTGCCAGCAGCGTAGATGATCGAGGGTACGAGACCCAGTACTTC.

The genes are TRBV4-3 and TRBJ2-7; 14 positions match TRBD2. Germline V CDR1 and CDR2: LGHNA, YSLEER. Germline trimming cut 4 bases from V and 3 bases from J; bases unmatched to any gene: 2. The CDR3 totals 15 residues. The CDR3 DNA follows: TGCGCCAGCAGCCCGGGACTAGCGGGAGTCTACGAGCAGTACTTC. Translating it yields CASSPGLAGVYEQYF.

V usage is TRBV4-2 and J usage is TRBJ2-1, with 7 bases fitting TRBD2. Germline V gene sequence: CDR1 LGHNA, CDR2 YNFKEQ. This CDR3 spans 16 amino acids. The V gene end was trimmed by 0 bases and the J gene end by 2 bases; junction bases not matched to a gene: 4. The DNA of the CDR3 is TGTGCCAGCAGCCAAGATGGGAGGGCCACCTACAATGAGCAGTTCTTC. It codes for CASSQDGRATYNEQFF.

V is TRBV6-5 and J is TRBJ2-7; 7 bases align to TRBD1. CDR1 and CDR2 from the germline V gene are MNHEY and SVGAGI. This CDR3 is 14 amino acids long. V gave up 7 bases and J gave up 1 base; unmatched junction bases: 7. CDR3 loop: CASKMTGPSYEQYF. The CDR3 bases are TGTGCCAGCAAGATGACAGGGCCATCCTACGAGCAGTACTTC.

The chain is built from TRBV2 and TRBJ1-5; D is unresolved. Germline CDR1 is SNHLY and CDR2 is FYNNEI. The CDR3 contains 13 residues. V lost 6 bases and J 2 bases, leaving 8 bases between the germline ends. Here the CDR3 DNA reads TGTGCCAGCAGATTCGAGGGCAATCAGCCCCAGCATTTT. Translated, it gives CASRFEGNQPQHF.

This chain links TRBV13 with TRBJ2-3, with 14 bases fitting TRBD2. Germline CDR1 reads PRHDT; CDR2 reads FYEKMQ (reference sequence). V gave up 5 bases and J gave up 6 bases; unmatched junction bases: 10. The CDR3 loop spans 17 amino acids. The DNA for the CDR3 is TGTGCCAGCAGCCAGGGGACTAGCGGGGGTAGTTTTGATACGCAGTATTTT. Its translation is CASSQGTSGGSFDTQYF.

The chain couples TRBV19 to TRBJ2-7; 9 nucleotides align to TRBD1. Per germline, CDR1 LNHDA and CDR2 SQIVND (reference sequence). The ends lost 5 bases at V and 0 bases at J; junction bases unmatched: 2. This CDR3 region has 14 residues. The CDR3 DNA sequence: TGTGCCAGTAGTCGGACAGGGGTCTCCTACGAGCAGTACTTC. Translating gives CASSRTGVSYEQYF.

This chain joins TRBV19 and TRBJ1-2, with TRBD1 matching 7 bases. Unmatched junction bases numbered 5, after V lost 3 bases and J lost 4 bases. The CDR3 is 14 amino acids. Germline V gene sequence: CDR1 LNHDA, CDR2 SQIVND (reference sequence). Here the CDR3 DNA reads TGTGCCAGTAGTATCCAACAGGGGCCCTATGGCTACACCTTC. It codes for CASSIQQGPYGYTF.